The present TCR beta chain was sequenced within a study of sequential checkpoint blockade in melanoma. This CDR3 is 14 amino acids long. Germline V lookup: CDR1 MNHGY, CDR2 SAAAGT. Sample treatment: randomized to nivolumab then ipilimumab (arm A) or the reverse (arm B). At least ten counts were recorded for this clone. TCRdb's copy holds only in-frame clones and misses some; the assay was immunoSEQ multiplex PCR. The table includes tens of thousands of clones, under 35% detected once. This chain connects TRBV6-8 to TRBJ1-6; D might be TRBD1 (5 bases). The TCR sequence derives from a human donor with melanoma. The input for sequencing was tumor tissue (inferred from file names), taken from a patient given nivolumab and ipilimumab in sequence. The CDR3 DNA sequence: TGTGCTGCGCGCGGGGGGGTTTATAATTCACCCCTCCACTTT. As protein: CAARGGVYNSPLHF.